These T cell receptor beta chains were read from a single sample in a study of blood T cell repertoires in COVID-19. TCRdb's copy holds only in-frame clones and misses some; the assay was immunoSEQ multiplex PCR. In the table there are about 160,000 clones, approximately 88% of which are singletons. Sequences were obtained from peripheral blood. The receptors were sampled from a man aged 70-80 years with acute or convalescent COVID-19. Each CDR3 is given with its conserved first and last residue. A D gene is named only where the DNA matches it firmly. Clone size is stated in some rows and not others, as once, few, many or a class when expanded.

clone_size j_call d_call v_call cdr3_nt cdr3_aa
. TRBJ1-5 TRBD1 TRBV28 TGTGCCAGCAGGAGGACAGGGCCTAGCAATCAGCCCCAGCATTTT CASRRTGPSNQPQHF
. TRBJ1-5 . TRBV30 TGTGCCTGGAGTGTACAGGATGATCAGCCCCAGCATTTT CAWSVQDDQPQHF
. TRBJ1-1 . TRBV15 TGTGCCACCAGCAGAGTTCTTTACGGTAACACTGAAGCTTTCTTT CATSRVLYGNTEAFF
. TRBJ1-1 . TRBV3-1/TRBV3-2 TGTGCCAGCAGCCAAGAAACATTAGCGCCGACAGAAGCTTTCTTT CASSQETLAPTEAFF
. TRBJ1-1 . TRBV18 TGTGCCAGCTCGCCGGGACAGAACACTGAAGCTTTCTTT CASSPGQNTEAFF
. TRBJ2-7 TRBD1 TRBV2 TGTGCCAGCAGATCAAACAGGGGTCCTTACGAGCAGTACTTC CASRSNRGPYEQYF
. TRBJ1-2 TRBD1 TRBV5-6 TGTGCCGGCCTGGACAGGGGACGACCTGTTGATGGCTACACCTTC CAGLDRGRPVDGYTF
. TRBJ1-1 . TRBV12-3/TRBV12-4 TGTGCCAGCTCTACGGTCCTGAACACTGAAGCTTTCTTT CASSTVLNTEAFF
. TRBJ1-3 TRBD1 TRBV6-5 TGTGCCAGCAAACAGGGGGCGCGGGACACCATATATTTT CASKQGARDTIYF
. TRBJ1-2 TRBD1 TRBV10-3 TGTGCCATCAGCGGGACAGGTAGTAACTATGGCTACACCTTC CAISGTGSNYGYTF
once TRBJ1-2 TRBD1 TRBV2 TGTGCCAGCGCGAGGCGACAGGGGGCTCTTTATGGCTACACCTTC CASARRQGALYGYTF
. TRBJ1-2 . TRBV6-1 TGTGCCAGCAGTGAATGGGGACCAGAACAGGGTGGCTATGGCTACACCTTC CASSEWGPEQGGYGYTF
. TRBJ1-6 . TRBV12-3/TRBV12-4 TGTGCCAGCGTAACAGGATTGAATTCACCCCTCCACTTT CASVTGLNSPLHF
. TRBJ2-6 . TRBV15 TGTGCCACCAGCAGAGATCTACCCGGGTCTGGGGCCAACGTCCTGACTTTC CATSRDLPGSGANVLTF
few TRBJ1-4 . TRBV12-2 TGTGCAAGTCGCCTCAATGAAAAACTGTTTTTT CASRLNEKLFF
. TRBJ1-1 . TRBV7-9 TGTGCCAGCAGCTCCTACACTGAAGCTTTCTTT CASSSYTEAFF
. TRBJ2-1 TRBD1 TRBV5-1 TGCGCCAGCACTTCATCGGGACAGCCAAATGAGCAGTTCTTC CASTSSGQPNEQFF
. TRBJ1-2 TRBD1 TRBV28 TGTGCCAGCAGGCAGACAGGGATTTATGGCTACACCTTC CASRQTGIYGYTF
. TRBJ1-4 . TRBV2 TGTGCCAGCCTTCGACAGCCACTTAATGAAAAACTGTTTTTT CASLRQPLNEKLFF
. TRBJ2-7 . TRBV10-3 TGTGCCATCAGTGAGTCGGCAGGACAGTACTTC CAISESAGQYF
. TRBJ1-5 TRBD1 TRBV2 TGTGCCAGCAGTATCGGGACAGGGCGGGGACAGCCCCAGCATTTT CASSIGTGRGQPQHF
few TRBJ1-5 . TRBV18 TGTGCCAGCTCACCAGGGTCAACAGAATATCAGCCCCAGCATTTT CASSPGSTEYQPQHF
. TRBJ1-1 TRBD1 TRBV18 TGTGCCAGCTCATCGCGGACAGGGCGGGACACTGAAGCTTTCTTT CASSSRTGRDTEAFF
. TRBJ1-1 . TRBV20-1 TGCAGTGCTAGACCGGGGACTGAAGCTTTCTTT CSARPGTEAFF
. TRBJ1-5 . TRBV28 TGTGCCAGCAGTACAGGTCTCAATCAGCCCCAGCATTTT CASSTGLNQPQHF
once TRBJ2-7 TRBD2 TRBV6-1 TGTGCCAGCAGTGATGGGGCCCGGGGACTATACTCCTACGAGCAGTACTTC CASSDGARGLYSYEQYF
. TRBJ1-2 TRBD1 TRBV29-1 TGCAGCGCGACGGGACAGGGGGGGAGCTATGGCTACACCTTC CSATGQGGSYGYTF
. TRBJ2-2 TRBD1 TRBV5-1 TGCGCCAGCAGCCAGGACAGGGTCGGGAACACCGGGGAGCTGTTTTTT CASSQDRVGNTGELFF
. TRBJ2-5 . TRBV7-8 TGTGCCAGCAGCTTAGGACCCCAGGCGGGGGAGACCCAGTACTTC CASSLGPQAGETQYF
. TRBJ2-2 TRBD2 TRBV6-5 TGTGCCAGCAGCCAAGCGGGGGGGCACACCGGGGAGCTGTTTTTT CASSQAGGHTGELFF
. TRBJ2-7 . TRBV3-1/TRBV3-2 TGTGCCAGCAGCCCGAGGGGGGGTTTAGGGCACGAGCAGTACTTC CASSPRGGLGHEQYF
. TRBJ2-3 TRBD2 TRBV4-1 TGCGCCAGCAGCCCCCGCGGACTAGCGGGGGGACAAGATACGCAGTATTTT CASSPRGLAGGQDTQYF
. TRBJ1-2 TRBD1 TRBV7-3 TGTGCCAGCGGGACCCCGCCGGGACAGGGGAACTATGGCTACACCTTC CASGTPPGQGNYGYTF
. TRBJ2-5 . TRBV2 TGTGCCAGCAGGGACAAAGGGGTAGAGACCCAGTACTTC CASRDKGVETQYF
. TRBJ2-5 TRBD2 TRBV7-2 TGTGCCAGCAGCCCCGGGTCGGGGGGGGTGGAGACCCAGTACTTC CASSPGSGGVETQYF
few TRBJ2-7 . TRBV5-1 TGCGCCAGCAGCAGGCAGACAGGTTCCTACGAGCAGTACTTC CASSRQTGSYEQYF
. TRBJ2-5 . TRBV15 TGTGCCACCAGCAGACAGACCCCAGGGACCCAGTACTTC CATSRQTPGTQYF
. TRBJ2-3 . TRBV5-1 TGCGCCAGCAGCTTTCCTAGCGAGCCTACGCAGTATTTT CASSFPSEPTQYF
. TRBJ1-1 . TRBV19 TGTGCCAGTAGTATAGCGACAGATTGGGTGGGCACTGAAGCTTTCTTT CASSIATDWVGTEAFF
. TRBJ2-3 TRBD2 TRBV25-1 TGTGCCAGCAGTGTGGTCCTAGCGGGATGGTCAGATACGCAGTATTTT CASSVVLAGWSDTQYF
. TRBJ2-2 TRBD1 TRBV12-3/TRBV12-4 TGTGCCAGCAGCGGGGACAGGGTAAAGCTGTTTTTT CASSGDRVKLFF
. TRBJ2-1 TRBD2 TRBV19 TGTGCCAGTACCCCCGGGACTAGCACACTAGGGGGTTACAATGAGCAGTTCTTC CASTPGTSTLGGYNEQFF
. TRBJ1-1 . TRBV7-9 TGTGCCAGCAGCTTAGGACTAGCGAACACTGAAGCTTTCTTT CASSLGLANTEAFF
. TRBJ1-4 . TRBV9 TGTGCCAGCAGCGCAGTCCCGGGTTTGGGAGACGAAAAACTGTTTTTT CASSAVPGLGDEKLFF
. TRBJ2-3 TRBD2 TRBV4-1 TGCGCCAGCAGCCATGAAAGAACTAGCGCCTACACAGATACGCAGTATTTT CASSHERTSAYTDTQYF